This T cell receptor (beta chain) was obtained from a study of CD8 T cells in Susac syndrome. Random hexamers primed reverse transcription of about 0.5 to 1 ug RNA. Each CDR3 protein is one row after TCRdb ran MiXCR on the immunoSEQ multiplex PCR reads. The sample holds under 80,000 distinct CDR3 sequences, less than 95% seen once. Source material: CD8+ T cells from PBMCs. The TCR originated in a human donor with multiple sclerosis.

CDR3 nucleotide sequence: TGTGCCAGCAGCTTGGACGGGGGAGGACCTTCGGGCGAGCAGTACTTC. It yields the protein CASSLDGGGPSGEQYF. V and J are TRBV5-6 and TRBJ2-7, with D possibly matching TRBD2 (6 bases). The CDR3 length is 16 residues. In germline, CDR1 is SGHDT, CDR2 YYEEEE. Between the trimmed V and J ends, which lost 0 bases and 6 bases, there was a span of 19 bases.